This T cell receptor beta chain was sequenced during a study of CDR3 diversity in severe acne. Each CDR3 protein is one row after TCRdb ran MiXCR on the PCR reads. The sample yields about 90,000 distinct CDR3 sequences, less than 65% seen once. On this clonotype: The junction departs from germline at one end; a sequencing error may be responsible.

CDR3 length equals 14 residues. The germline V gene encodes CDR1 DFQATT and CDR2 SNEGSKA (reference sequence). The sequenced material came from blood. The origin of this receptor is a male donor with severe acne vulgaris. The gene calls are TRBV20-1 and TRBJ2-5; 11 bases match TRBD2. The CDR3 protein is CSARETSGKETHCF. The CDR3, as DNA: TGCAGTGCTAGAGAGACTAGCGGGAAGGAGACCCATTGTTTC.